These 21 T cell receptor beta chains share one sample of origin, sequenced in a study of cytomegalovirus exposure and HLA in healthy donors. The PCR contained 60 Vbeta and 13 Jbeta primers. Method: immunoSEQ multiplex PCR; TCRdb's copy keeps in-frame clones and lacks some. The sample lists approximately 44,000 clones; roughly 80% were seen once. The sequenced sample consisted of PBMCs. The receptors here all came from a middle-aged man in good health and CMV-seronegative.

V and J are TRBV10-3 and TRBJ2-7, with 7 positions matching TRBD1. The CDR3 runs to 13 residues. J lost 3 bases, V lost 6 bases, and 5 bases had no gene match. Germline V gene data show CDR1 as ENHRY and CDR2 as SYGVKD. This CDR3 reads CAIRRDSIYEQYF. CDR3 in DNA: TGTGCCATCAGGAGGGACAGCATCTACGAGCAGTACTTC.

The V call is TRBV5-1, the J call TRBJ2-3; 12 bases agree with TRBD2. The CDR3 covers 15 residues. Germline V CDR1 and CDR2: SGHRS, YFSETQ. V shed 7 bases and J 4 bases; nucleotides not matched to a gene: 7. The CDR3: CASHLTSGSPDTQYF. CDR3 DNA sequence: TGCGCCAGCCACTTGACTAGCGGGAGTCCAGATACGCAGTATTTT. The whole variable domain, filled in from reference TRBV5-1 and TRBJ2-3, reads KAGVTQTPRYLIKTRGQQVTLSCSPISGHRSVSWYQQTPGQGLQFLFEYFSETQRNKGNFPGRFSGRQFSNSRSEMNVSTLELGDSALYLCASHLTSGSPDTQYFGPGTRLTVL.

The chain combines TRBV5-1 with TRBJ2-2; D gene ambiguous. Germline V gene data show CDR1 as SGHRS and CDR2 as YFSETQ. Trimming stripped 4 bases from V and 5 bases from J, with 6 bases between. The CDR3 has 12 residues. This CDR3 reads CASSEVTGELFF. Here the CDR3 DNA reads TGCGCCAGCAGCGAGGTAACCGGGGAGCTGTTTTTT.

V is TRBV2 and J is TRBJ2-7; tentative D call: TRBD1 (5 bases). Germline V gene lookup returns CDR1 SNHLY and CDR2 FYNNEI. The CDR3 length is 13 residues. V was shortened by 3 bases and J by 2 bases, with 8 bases between the two germline ends. CDR3 sequence: CASSDRQPYEQYF. Written as DNA, the CDR3 is TGTGCCAGCAGTGACAGACAGCCCTACGAGCAGTACTTC.

The chain has TRBV19 and TRBJ2-1; D is unresolved. Germline lookup yields CDR1 LNHDA and CDR2 SQIVND (reference sequence). V was pared by 3 bases and J by 5 bases, with 5 bases between. This CDR3 is 12 amino acids long. The CDR3 loop reads CASSILNNEQFF. The CDR3, as DNA: TGTGCCAGTAGTATCCTTAACAATGAGCAGTTCTTC. Full variable domain (rest looked up from reference TRBV19 and TRBJ2-1): DGGITQSPKYLFRKEGQNVTLSCEQNLNHDAMYWYRQDPGQGLRLIYYSQIVNDFQKGDIAEGYSVSREKKESFPLTVTSAQKNPTAFYLCASSILNNEQFFGPGTRLTVL.

The chain carries TRBV10-2 and TRBJ1-1, with unresolved D. The V end lost 2 bases, the J end lost 8 bases, and 9 bases lay between the germline ends. This CDR3 region has 12 residues. CDR1 is WSHSY, CDR2 SAAADI, per germline. CDR3 bases: TGCGCCAGCAGTGAGAGGTTGAGGGAAGCTTTCTTT. Translation: CASSERLREAFF.

Notes on this clone: At one of its ends the junction is not consistent with the germline gene, which may arise from a read error. The chain couples TRBV7-8 to TRBJ2-5, with TRBD1 identical over 7 bases. Germline V CDR1 and CDR2: SGHVS, FQNEAQ. The CDR3 loop spans 15 amino acids. The CDR3 loop reads CASSATTGPREAQYF. DNA of the CDR3: TGTGCCAGCAGCGCCACGACAGGGCCCCGAGAGGCCCAGTACTTC. The full variable domain, its missing parts supplied by reference TRBV7-8 and TRBJ2-5, is GAGVSQSPRYKVAKRGQDVALRCDPISGHVSLFWYQQALGQGPEFLTYFQNEAQLDKSGLPSDRFFAERPEGSVSTLKIQRTQQEDSAVYLCASSATTGPREAQYFGPGTRLLVL.

This chain connects TRBV2 to TRBJ1-6; D is ambiguous. This CDR3 region has 15 residues. V was clipped by 4 bases and J by 7 bases, with 14 bases between them. Germline assignment: CDR1 SNHLY and CDR2 FYNNEI. The CDR3 DNA follows: TGTGCCAGCAGTGCGTACGAAAGCTTCAATTCACCCCTCCACTTT. Translating gives CASSAYESFNSPLHF.

The V gene is TRBV11-1, the J gene TRBJ2-1, with TRBD1 as a possible D gene (5 bases). The germline V gene encodes CDR1 SGHAT and CDR2 FQDESV (reference sequence). The CDR3 runs to 17 residues. V lost 4 bases, J lost 7 bases, and 23 bases lay in between. CDR3 in DNA: TGTGCCAGCAGCTCTCCGGGCAGGGATAGGTTTTCGAATGAGCAGTTCTTC. It is translated as CASSSPGRDRFSNEQFF.

The rearrangement links TRBV5-1 to TRBJ2-2; 7 nucleotides line up with TRBD1. This CDR3 is 16 amino acids long. With 0 bases clipped from V and 0 bases from J, the junction kept 2 bases outside the gene matches. Germline CDR1 is SGHRS and CDR2 is YFSETQ. This CDR3 is CASSLAGTANTGELFF. Written as DNA, the CDR3 is TGCGCCAGCAGCTTGGCCGGGACAGCGAACACCGGGGAGCTGTTTTTT.

This clone was seen once. The rearrangement joins TRBV27 to TRBJ1-6, with no clear D. The CDR3 extends over 16 amino acids. Trimming cost V 0 bases and J 0 bases, with 6 bases left between them. From germline, CDR1 is MNHEY and CDR2 SMNVEV (reference sequence). CDR3 sequence reads: CASSLSAASYNSPLHF. CDR3 DNA: TGTGCCAGCAGTTTATCGGCGGCCTCCTATAATTCACCCCTCCACTTT.

This chain connects TRBV9 to TRBJ2-3, with 9 bases that match TRBD2. In germline, CDR1 is SGDLS, CDR2 YYNGEE. The CDR3 runs 15 residues. After removal of 0 bases from V and 4 bases from J, the junction contained 3 bases not matched to a gene. CDR3 bases: TGTGCCAGCAGCGTAGGGGGACTAGCAGCAGATACGCAGTATTTT. Its translation: CASSVGGLAADTQYF. The full variable domain, its missing parts supplied by reference TRBV9 and TRBJ2-3, is DSGVTQTPKHLITATGQRVTLRCSPRSGDLSVYWYQQSLDQGLQFLIQYYNGEERAKGNILERFSAQQFPDLHSELNLSSLELGDSALYFCASSVGGLAADTQYFGPGTRLTVL.

In the case of this clone: An end of the junction differs from the germline gene, which may be a read error. The identical CDR3 is also encoded by other nucleotide sequences in the sample. The V call is TRBV7-2, the J call TRBJ1-6; D may be TRBD1 (5 bases). CDR3 size: 13 residues. The germline gives CDR1 SGHTA, CDR2 FQGNSA. In DNA form, the CDR3 reads TGTGCCAGCAGACCGGGACTTAATTCCCCCCTCCACTTT. Encoded protein: CASRPGLNSPLHF.

This chain connects TRBV2 to TRBJ1-2; D remains ambiguous. V lost 2 bases and J 4 bases, leaving 8 bases between the germline ends. This CDR3 contains 13 residues. The germline V gene encodes CDR1 SNHLY and CDR2 FYNNEI. CDR3 amino acids: CASSERGAYGYTF. CDR3 nucleotide sequence: TGTGCCAGCAGTGAAAGAGGTGCCTATGGCTACACCTTC.

The gene calls are TRBV2 and TRBJ1-5, with unresolved D. Germline loops: CDR1 SNHLY, CDR2 FYNNEI. This CDR3 region has 14 residues. V shed 6 bases and J shed 9 bases, with 18 bases lying between them. Here the CDR3 reads CASRIDNPLWPQHF. Here the CDR3 DNA reads TGTGCCAGCAGGATCGACAACCCTCTTTGGCCCCAGCATTTT. Using reference TRBV2 and TRBJ1-5 for the parts outside the CDR3, the full variable domain is EPEVTQTPSHQVTQMGQEVILRCVPISNHLYFYWYRQILGQKVEFLVSFYNNEISEKSEIFDDQFSVERPDGSNFTLKIRSTKLEDSAMYFCASRIDNPLWPQHFGDGTRLSIL.

The genes are TRBV9 and TRBJ2-3; 11 nucleotides agree with TRBD2. Germline assignment: CDR1 SGDLS and CDR2 YYNGEE. With 3 bases clipped from V and 0 bases from J, the junction kept 3 bases outside the gene matches. This CDR3 contains 16 residues. The CDR3 here is CASSGRLAGSTDTQYF. DNA for the CDR3: TGTGCCAGCAGCGGTCGACTAGCGGGGAGCACAGATACGCAGTATTTT.

The V call is TRBV6-1, the J call TRBJ1-2; TRBD1 agrees at 12 bases. This CDR3 contains 15 residues. V was pared by 4 bases and J by 3 bases, with 3 bases of the junction left unmatched. The germline V gene encodes CDR1 MNHNS and CDR2 SASEGT. The DNA for the CDR3 is TGTGCCAGCAGTGCCGGGACAGGGGGCGACTATGGCTACACCTTC. Translated, it gives CASSAGTGGDYGYTF.

This clone was observed a single time. The chain recombines TRBV4-2 with TRBJ1-5; TRBD1 aligns across 9 bases. The CDR3 has 16 residues. The germline gives CDR1 LGHNA, CDR2 YNFKEQ. Losses at the gene ends were 0 bases for V and 10 bases for J; bases not matched to a gene: 10. The CDR3 nucleotides are TGTGCCAGCAGCCAAGAGGAGGGACAGGGAGAAGATCCCCAGCATTTT. As protein: CASSQEEGQGEDPQHF.

J is TRBJ1-5 and V is TRBV5-6; the D gene is possibly TRBD1 (5 bases). CDR1 SGHDT and CDR2 YYEEEE come from the germline V gene. CDR3 size: 15 residues. V dropped 0 bases and J dropped 0 bases, with 7 bases sitting between them. For the CDR3, the DNA is TGTGCCAGCAGCTTGGAGGGGTATAGCAATCAGCCCCAGCATTTT. It codes for CASSLEGYSNQPQHF.

The chain is built from TRBV27 and TRBJ1-2, with D unresolved. This CDR3 contains 19 residues. Germline V gene lookup returns CDR1 MNHEY and CDR2 SMNVEV (reference sequence). Deletions cut 0 bases from V and 4 bases from J, with 24 bases between. The CDR3, as DNA: TGTGCCAGCAGTTTATCCAGTGATCGGGTCTCGTTAGGCTTCTATGGCTACACCTTC. This codes for CASSLSSDRVSLGFYGYTF.

The rearrangement joins TRBV5-1 to TRBJ2-2; D might be TRBD2 (8 bases). The CDR3 has 16 amino acids. Germline V gives CDR1 SGHRS, CDR2 YFSETQ. V gave up 4 bases and J gave up 3 bases, with 16 bases separating them. CDR3: CASSPREGADTGELFF. The CDR3 DNA sequence: TGCGCCAGCAGCCCCCGGGAGGGGGCGGACACCGGGGAGCTGTTTTTT.